This passage covers 5 T cell receptor beta chains from one sample sequenced in a study of shared clonotypes between healthy human individuals. Profiled with immunoSEQ multiplex PCR; TCRdb holds only in-frame clones, not every one. Of over a million clones in the sample, around 95% are singletons; the top ten hold about 1%. The sequenced sample consisted of naive CD4+ T cells sorted from blood. Subset meaning: CD45RA+ positively selected. These TCRs come from a man aged 30 to 39 in good health.

The chain has TRBV6-5 and TRBJ2-3; 9 bases align to TRBD1. This CDR3 is built from 15 residues. Germline assignment: CDR1 MNHEY and CDR2 SVGAGI. After removal of 5 bases from V and 4 bases from J, the junction contained 7 bases not matched to a gene. CDR3 DNA sequence: TGTGCCAGCAGTCAGACAGGGGGAGTTTCAGATACGCAGTATTTT. Protein: CASSQTGGVSDTQYF.

On this clone itself: The same CDR3 can be traced to other DNA sequences in this sample. V gene TRBV18 combines with J gene TRBJ2-7; unclear D gene. This CDR3 is built from 14 residues. The germline V gene has CDR1 KGHSH and CDR2 LQKENI. The V end was cut by 0 bases, the J end by 2 bases, with 8 bases between. CDR3 in DNA: TGTGCCAGCTCACCACCCGGCAGACCCTACGAGCAGTACTTC. Protein sequence: CASSPPGRPYEQYF.

The J gene is TRBJ2-3, the V gene TRBV5-4; TRBD2 matches at 7 bases. V gave up 3 bases and J gave up 3 bases; unmatched junction bases: 1. This CDR3 contains 13 residues. The germline V gene encodes CDR1 SGHNT and CDR2 YYREEE (reference sequence). This chain's CDR3 is CASSYSGTDTQYF. The CDR3 DNA is TGTGCCAGCAGCTATAGCGGGACAGATACGCAGTATTTT.

This clone turned up a few times. The CDR3 reads CASSLSSAYGYTF. CDR3 nucleotides: TGTGCCAGCAGCTTGAGTAGCGCCTATGGCTACACCTTC. The chain uses TRBV5-5 and TRBJ1-2; D gene ambiguous. The length of the CDR3 is 13 residues. Germline lookup yields CDR1 SGHKS and CDR2 YYEKEE (reference sequence). Trimming shortened V by 1 base and J by 4 bases, and 8 bases separated the two germline ends.

This chain connects TRBV7-2 to TRBJ2-3; D gene ambiguous. CDR1 is SGHTA and CDR2 is FQGNSA in the germline V gene. The germline V and J ends were trimmed by 7 bases and 3 bases, with 8 bases remaining between them. This CDR3 contains 12 residues. CDR3 sequence: CASTPPTDTQYF. CDR3 in DNA: TGTGCCAGCACCCCCCCAACAGATACGCAGTATTTT.